This TCR beta chain emerged from a study of control samples from healthy donors and cancer patients. There are 16 residues in the CDR3. V shed 0 bases and J shed 1 base, with 13 bases lying between them. Germline CDR1 reads MNHNS; CDR2 reads SASEGT. The repertoire was sequenced with immunoSEQ multiplex PCR; TCRdb's copy has only in-frame clones and lacks some. Of approximately 27,000 clones in the sample, 85% were seen once. Sequenced: PBMCs. This clonotype originated in a woman aged 60-70 years with head and neck cancer. This chain uses TRBV6-1 with TRBJ2-7; possibly TRBD1 for D (6 bases). In DNA, the CDR3 is TGTGCCAGCAGTGAAGCTTACAGGGTGTTATCCTACGAGCAGTACTTC. This translates into CASSEAYRVLSYEQYF.